These 31 T cell receptor beta chains share one sample of origin, sequenced in a study of radiation and T cells in renal cell carcinoma. Time point of the sample: baseline pretreatment blood. The treatment denotes: 15 Gy SBRT to primary tumor, nephrectomy 4 weeks later. Clones were read by immunoSEQ multiplex PCR, and TCRdb kept only the in-frame ones, dropping some. The sample lists 150,000 or so clones, about 87% seen once, with about 4% in the top ten. The sample in question was blood, obtained from a patient whose treatment included radiotherapy and nephrectomy. These receptors were collected from a woman aged 70-85 years with renal cell carcinoma.

This sequence joins TRBV9 and TRBJ1-3; D may be TRBD1 (6 bases). Germline assignment: CDR1 SGDLS and CDR2 YYNGEE. The CDR3 is 16 amino acids. The V end was cut by 4 bases, the J end by 0 bases, with 14 bases between. This chain's CDR3 is CASSKRQASSGNTIYF. The DNA for the CDR3 is TGTGCCAGCAGCAAGCGACAGGCCAGCTCTGGAAACACCATATATTTT.

This chain links TRBV5-8 with TRBJ1-4; a possible D gene is TRBD1 (6 bases). Germline CDR1 and CDR2: SGHTS and YDEGEE. The CDR3 consists of 15 residues. Between the trimmed V and J ends, which lost 3 bases and 0 bases, there was a span of 9 bases. For the CDR3, the DNA is TGTGCCAGCAGCTCCCGACAGGCAACTAATGAAAAACTGTTTTTT. This codes for CASSSRQATNEKLFF.

CDR3 region: CASSFGWNEKLFF. DNA for the CDR3: TGTGCCAGCAGCTTTGGGTGGAATGAAAAACTGTTTTTT. V gene TRBV7-9 combines with J gene TRBJ1-4, with D hard to call. CDR1 and CDR2 from the germline V gene are SEHNR and FQNEAQ (reference sequence). The V and J ends lost 3 bases and 5 bases respectively, with 7 bases between them. The CDR3 runs to 13 residues. Full variable domain (missing parts from reference TRBV7-9 and TRBJ1-4): DTGVSQNPRHKITKRGQNVTFRCDPISEHNRLYWYRQTLGQGPEFLTYFQNEAQLEKSRLLSDRFSAERPKGSFSTLEIQRTEQGDSAMYLCASSFGWNEKLFFGSGTQLSVL.

The rearrangement joins TRBV30 to TRBJ1-1, with D hard to call. The ends were cut back, 8 bases at V and 1 base at J, with 8 bases in the middle. CDR1 is GTSNPN, CDR2 SVGIG, per germline (reference sequence). CDR3 length: 11 residues. DNA for the CDR3: TGTGCCGCGGACGAGAACACTGAAGCTTTCTTT. Its protein product is CAADENTEAFF.

The gene calls are TRBV19 and TRBJ2-2; D assignment may be TRBD1 or TRBD2 (6 bases each). Germline V gives CDR1 LNHDA, CDR2 SQIVND (reference sequence). V was trimmed by 8 bases and J by 5 bases, leaving 15 bases between them. The CDR3 contains 14 residues. Here the CDR3 reads CASSPGALTGELFF. For the CDR3, the DNA is TGTGCCAGTTCCCCGGGGGCTTTGACCGGGGAGCTGTTTTTT. Full variable domain (rest looked up from reference TRBV19 and TRBJ2-2): DGGITQSPKYLFRKEGQNVTLSCEQNLNHDAMYWYRQDPGQGLRLIYYSQIVNDFQKGDIAEGYSVSREKKESFPLTVTSAQKNPTAFYLCASSPGALTGELFFGEGSRLTVL.

The chain carries TRBV7-3 and TRBJ2-1, with a possible D match to TRBD1 (6 bases). V lost 4 bases, J lost 6 bases, and 16 bases lay in between. This CDR3 comprises 15 residues. Germline assignment: CDR1 SGHTA and CDR2 FQGTGA. The chain's CDR3 is CASSSDSTLVNEQFF. CDR3 bases: TGTGCCAGCAGCTCGGACAGCACCCTCGTCAATGAGCAGTTCTTC.

This chain connects TRBV5-4 to TRBJ1-1, with D maybe TRBD1 (6 bases). There are 15 residues in the CDR3. Germline lookup yields CDR1 SGHNT and CDR2 YYREEE (reference sequence). Trimming cost V 0 bases and J 4 bases, with 13 bases left between them. The CDR3 DNA reads as TGTGCCAGCAGCTTGGCTGGGGGGCGAGGCACTGAAGCTTTCTTT. Its translation is CASSLAGGRGTEAFF. The full variable domain, with the rest looked up from reference TRBV5-4 and TRBJ1-1, is ETGVTQSPTHLIKTRGQQVTLRCSSQSGHNTVSWYQQALGQGPQFIFQYYREEENGRGNFPPRFSGLQFPNYSSELNVNALELDDSALYLCASSLAGGRGTEAFFGQGTRLTVV.

The chain links TRBV6-5 to TRBJ1-3, with 8 bases aligning to TRBD1. V trimming: 6 bases; J trimming: 5 bases; junction bases outside the gene matches: 6. CDR3 length: 14 residues. CDR1 is MNHEY and CDR2 is SVGAGI in the germline V gene. As DNA, the CDR3 is TGTGCCAGCAGCTCGACAGGGGTCCGAAACACCATATATTTT. It is translated as CASSSTGVRNTIYF.

The rearrangement joins TRBV4-1 to TRBJ1-6; D is uncertain. V lost 1 base and J lost 6, with 10 bases in between. CDR3 size: 15 residues. In germline, CDR1 is MGHRA, CDR2 YSYEKL. The CDR3 reads CASSQGDELNSPLHF. The DNA for the CDR3 is TGCGCCAGCAGCCAAGGAGACGAACTTAATTCACCCCTCCACTTT.

V is TRBV7-9 and J is TRBJ2-1; 11 nucleotides match TRBD2. The CDR3 consists of 16 residues. V lost 6 bases and J lost 8; bases outside the gene matches: 12. The germline V gene has CDR1 SEHNR and CDR2 FQNEAQ (reference sequence). The CDR3 protein is CASSLASGGPSDEQFF. The CDR3 region has the DNA TGTGCCAGCAGTCTAGCTAGCGGGGGGCCATCGGATGAGCAGTTCTTC.

The V gene is TRBV30, the J gene TRBJ1-5; D is ambiguous. V gave up 0 bases and J gave up 4 bases, with 10 bases separating them. The germline V gene has CDR1 GTSNPN and CDR2 SVGIG (reference sequence). This CDR3 spans 14 amino acids. The CDR3 sequence is CAWSVGLGNQPQHF. CDR3 nucleotides: TGTGCCTGGAGTGTTGGTCTCGGGAATCAGCCCCAGCATTTT.

This clone has a single count. DNA of the CDR3: TGTGCCAGCAGCTCGCTCGGGGGGGTGGTTGGAGAGCAGTACTTC. Its translation is CASSSLGGVVGEQYF. The chain recombines TRBV7-9 with TRBJ2-7; 8 positions agree with TRBD2. The CDR3 length is 15 residues. Germline assignment: CDR1 SEHNR and CDR2 FQNEAQ (reference sequence). Germline trimming cut 4 bases from V and 7 bases from J; bases unmatched to any gene: 12. Variable domain in full (rest from reference TRBV7-9 and TRBJ2-7): DTGVSQNPRHKITKRGQNVTFRCDPISEHNRLYWYRQTLGQGPEFLTYFQNEAQLEKSRLLSDRFSAERPKGSFSTLEIQRTEQGDSAMYLCASSSLGGVVGEQYFGPGTRLTVT.

V and J are TRBV5-1 and TRBJ1-2; TRBD1 is a possible D gene (6 bases). CDR3 length: 15 residues. V was shortened by 4 bases and J by 8 bases, with 21 bases between the two germline ends. Germline V CDR1 and CDR2: SGHRS, YFSETQ. The chain's CDR3 is CASSTRGGVEEGYTF. The CDR3 nucleotides read TGCGCCAGCAGCACCCGTGGGGGCGTCGAGGAAGGCTACACCTTC.

The chain recombines TRBV19 with TRBJ2-7; D is possibly TRBD1 (6 bases). The CDR3 extends over 14 amino acids. V dropped 4 bases and J dropped 3 bases, with 13 bases sitting between them. Germline V gives CDR1 LNHDA, CDR2 SQIVND (reference sequence). The CDR3 DNA reads as TGTGCCAGTAGTAACGGACAGCTCAACTACGAGCAGTACTTC. Protein sequence: CASSNGQLNYEQYF.

The gene calls are TRBV27 and TRBJ1-1; D gene unclear. This CDR3 spans 11 amino acids. CDR1 is MNHEY, CDR2 SMNVEV, per germline (reference sequence). Trimming left V 5 bases short and J 5 bases short, with 6 bases between. The CDR3 sequence is CASSPRTEAFF. As DNA, the CDR3 is TGTGCCAGCAGTCCCCGGACTGAAGCTTTCTTT.

This clone was observed a handful of times. This chain connects TRBV10-3 to TRBJ2-2; 10 positions match TRBD1. The V gene's germline CDR1 is ENHRY and CDR2 SYGVKD. This CDR3 contains 12 residues. V lost 9 bases, J lost 6 bases, and 1 base stayed unmatched. The CDR3 spells CAIGQGAGELFF. The CDR3 DNA is TGTGCCATAGGACAGGGGGCCGGGGAGCTGTTTTTT.

This clone was found once. V gene TRBV5-8 combines with J gene TRBJ1-1, with D possibly being TRBD1 (6 bases). The CDR3 contains 15 residues. Germline values: CDR1 SGHTS, CDR2 YDEGEE. The V gene lost 0 bases and the J gene lost 5 bases, with 14 bases spanning the gap. The CDR3 loop reads CASSLVGGGWTEAFF. In DNA, the CDR3 is TGTGCCAGCAGCTTGGTCGGAGGGGGATGGACTGAAGCTTTCTTT.

This sequence joins TRBV5-1 and TRBJ2-3; D not certain. The CDR3 has 14 residues. Trimming took 0 bases from V and 0 from J, leaving 5 bases between them. Germline CDR1 is SGHRS and CDR2 is YFSETQ. The CDR3: CASSLEGSTDTQYF. The DNA for the CDR3 is TGCGCCAGCAGCTTGGAAGGCAGCACAGATACGCAGTATTTT. Together with reference TRBV5-1 and TRBJ2-3, the CDR3 gives the full variable domain: KAGVTQTPRYLIKTRGQQVTLSCSPISGHRSVSWYQQTPGQGLQFLFEYFSETQRNKGNFPGRFSGRQFSNSRSEMNVSTLELGDSALYLCASSLEGSTDTQYFGPGTRLTVL.

The rearrangement links TRBV5-1 to TRBJ1-1, with D possibly matching TRBD1 (6 bases). V gave up 4 bases and J gave up 1 base, with 14 bases separating them. Germline lookup yields CDR1 SGHRS and CDR2 YFSETQ. The CDR3 totals 15 residues. The CDR3: CASSPERGANTEAFF. The CDR3 DNA reads as TGCGCCAGCAGCCCAGAGAGGGGGGCGAACACTGAAGCTTTCTTT. The variable domain in full, with the rest retrieved from reference TRBV5-1 and TRBJ1-1, is KAGVTQTPRYLIKTRGQQVTLSCSPISGHRSVSWYQQTPGQGLQFLFEYFSETQRNKGNFPGRFSGRQFSNSRSEMNVSTLELGDSALYLCASSPERGANTEAFFGQGTRLTVV.

The gene calls are TRBV6-5 and TRBJ1-2; the D is unclear. Per the germline V gene, CDR1 is MNHEY and CDR2 is SVGAGI. The CDR3 length is 15 residues. V gave up 6 bases and J gave up 1 base, with 15 bases separating them. CDR3 protein: CASSRDGPYNYGYTF. CDR3 nucleotides: TGTGCCAGCAGCCGTGACGGGCCGTATAACTATGGCTACACCTTC.

This clone was seen a single time. The genes are TRBV7-8 and TRBJ1-3; D is uncertain. CDR3 length: 14 amino acids. Between the trimmed V and J ends, which lost 2 bases and 0 bases, there was a span of 5 bases. Germline V gene lookup returns CDR1 SGHVS and CDR2 FQNEAQ. CDR3 nucleotide sequence: TGTGCCAGCAGCTTAACTCCCTCTGGAAACACCATATATTTT. This gives the protein CASSLTPSGNTIYF.

This sequence joins TRBV19 and TRBJ2-2; the D gene is possibly TRBD2 (6 bases). Germline V gene sequence: CDR1 LNHDA, CDR2 SQIVND (reference sequence). V lost 4 bases and J 5 bases, leaving 20 bases between the germline ends. The CDR3 loop spans 17 amino acids. The CDR3 protein is CASSTDAGSGHTGELFF. The CDR3 nucleotides read TGTGCCAGTAGTACAGATGCTGGTAGCGGACATACCGGGGAGCTGTTTTTT.

This clone was found once. The V gene is TRBV7-3, the J gene TRBJ2-2; possibly TRBD1 for D (6 bases). This CDR3 is built from 14 residues. The V end lost 6 bases, the J end lost 2 bases, and 10 bases lay between the germline ends. Per germline, CDR1 SGHTA and CDR2 FQGTGA. Here the CDR3 DNA reads TGTGCCAGCAGGAGGACAGAAAACACCGGGGAGCTGTTTTTT. It translates to CASRRTENTGELFF.

A word on this clone: The same CDR3 arises from other DNA sequences in this sample as well. V and J are TRBV16 and TRBJ1-2; D unresolved. The CDR3 loop spans 12 amino acids. CDR1 is KGHSY, CDR2 FQNENV, per germline. V lost 0 bases, J lost 7 bases, and 6 bases lay in between. The CDR3 sequence: CASSQSRAGYTF. The DNA for the CDR3 is TGTGCCAGCAGCCAATCCCGGGCTGGCTACACCTTC.

This chain connects TRBV15 to TRBJ2-1, with D possibly matching TRBD1 (6 bases). This CDR3 has 16 amino acids. Looked up from germline, CDR1 is LNHNV and CDR2 is YYDKDF (reference sequence). V gave up 0 bases and J gave up 0 bases, with 9 bases separating them. CDR3 amino acids: CATSREWTASYNEQFF. As DNA, the CDR3 is TGTGCCACCAGCAGAGAATGGACAGCCTCCTACAATGAGCAGTTCTTC.

This clone appeared once. The V call is TRBV11-3, the J call TRBJ2-7; 12 nucleotides agree with TRBD2. The V gene's germline CDR1 is SGHNT and CDR2 YENEEA. V was clipped by 5 bases and J by 2 bases; unmatched bases: 4. The CDR3 sequence is 15 residues long. As DNA, the CDR3 is TGTGCCAGCAGCACCACTAGCGGGGGGACCTACGAGCAGTACTTC. Translating it yields CASSTTSGGTYEQYF.

The V and J genes are TRBV6-1 and TRBJ1-3; D unresolved. V dropped 2 bases and J dropped 3 bases, with 11 bases sitting between them. The CDR3 spans 15 residues. The germline gives CDR1 MNHNS, CDR2 SASEGT. CDR3 residues: CASSESRIVGNTIYF. In DNA, the CDR3 is TGTGCCAGCAGTGAAAGTCGAATTGTTGGAAACACCATATATTTT.

This clone occurred a few times. The V gene is TRBV19, the J gene TRBJ1-5, with 8 nucleotides matching TRBD1. The V segment lost 4 bases and the J segment 5 bases; nucleotides outside the gene matches: 4. The germline V gene encodes CDR1 LNHDA and CDR2 SQIVND (reference sequence). This CDR3 comprises 14 residues. DNA for the CDR3: TGTGCCAGTAGTAGAGGGACAGGATATCAGCCCCAGCATTTT. This encodes CASSRGTGYQPQHF.

This clone was observed a single time. CDR3 residues: CASSKDTFNQPQHF. The DNA for the CDR3 is TGTGCCAGTAGTAAGGACACTTTCAATCAGCCCCAGCATTTT. The chain couples TRBV19 to TRBJ1-5, with D perhaps TRBD1 (5 bases). With 4 bases removed from V and 3 bases from J, the gap between germline ends came to 10 bases. Germline V gene sequence: CDR1 LNHDA, CDR2 SQIVND (reference sequence). This CDR3 has 14 residues.

The rearrangement joins TRBV5-1 to TRBJ1-1; 9 bases match TRBD1. V was clipped by 0 bases and J by 7 bases; unmatched bases: 4. The germline V gene has CDR1 SGHRS and CDR2 YFSETQ. The CDR3 loop spans 14 amino acids. The chain's CDR3 is CASSLDGTGSEAFF. As DNA, the CDR3 is TGCGCCAGCAGCTTGGATGGGACAGGGAGTGAAGCTTTCTTT.

The CDR3 DNA follows: TGTGCCAGCAGTGACAGTTATTTGACAGGGGGCGAGGTTGTCCAAATTTATGGCTACACCTTC. Its protein is CASSDSYLTGGEVVQIYGYTF. The chain carries TRBV6-4 and TRBJ1-2; 10 bases map to TRBD1. Per the germline V gene, CDR1 is MRHNA and CDR2 is SNTAGT. The trim removed 2 bases at V and 5 bases at J, leaving 23 bases unmatched. This CDR3 has 21 residues.